This T cell receptor beta chain is drawn from a study of cytomegalovirus exposure and HLA in healthy donors (dated by TCRdb to about 2017). About the full investigation: An earlier analysis of 587 of the donors reported 250 to 300 Gb of sequence data and 95 million to 120 million unique TCR beta sequences obtained from 150 million to 200 million T cells. An early release covering roughly 640 HLA-typed donors comprised about 300 gigabases of sequencing data and tens of millions of unique TCR sequences. The genetic ancestry cluster associated with self-reported Caucasian donors included about 81% of the approximately 410 genotyped donors. The study aimed to test whether signatures of past pathogen exposure could be identified by cataloging public T cell receptors. The study profiled the T cell repertoires of fewer than 850 subjects by immunosequencing and related them to cytomegalovirus serostatus. A separate validation cohort of roughly 130 different subjects was used in addition to the approximately 700-subject first cohort. The study combined high-throughput TCR immunosequencing, statistical association of individual TCRs with disease status, and machine learning to predict cytomegalovirus infection status. To study patterns of TCR occurrence, a later analysis re-analyzed previously published TCR beta repertoires from 650 to 750 donors and added high-resolution HLA genotyping. Rather than drawing on any new phenotypic data, the later analysis identified candidate immune exposures from TCR beta sequences and the way those sequences occurred across donors. In an earlier analysis of roughly 540 of the donors, high-throughput TCR beta sequencing was used to judge whether each TCR beta V gene segment behaved as functional or pseudogenic. Donor age, sex, ethnicity and CMV serostatus were collected together with the repertoire data. In a later genetic analysis, genome-wide SNP genotypes for about three fifths of the roughly 670 donors were used, and that subset was treated as a discovery cohort. Every discovery cohort repertoire had been produced on one sequencing platform. HLA typing covered class I and class II loci at four-digit resolution. The number of typed donors differed by locus: roughly 629-630 for A, B, C, DRB1 and DQB1; 522 for DQA1; 606 for DPA1; and approximately 450 for DPB1. Four to six DR-DQ haplotypes were handled as single units for association and clustering, since linkage in the cohort was strong. Among 398 genotyped donors of the cohort, an average of around 240,000 unique TCR beta nucleotide sequences were sequenced per donor, 15% to 20% of them non-productive.

In total, roughly 670 healthy bone marrow donors made up the cohort. All cohort members were sampled while nominally healthy, although unrecorded immune exposures were likely present. The donor tested CMV seropositive and was one of the 289 seropositive cohort members. Each donor provided a peripheral blood sample, and peripheral blood mononuclear cells were used for TCR beta sequencing. The Qiagen DNeasy Blood Extraction Kit was used to extract genomic DNA from the blood cell samples. This clone was detected a few times. Its antigen remains unidentified. Per-base qualities were not stored, and no clone one base away is much larger. The germline V gene (reference sequence) gives CDR1 as SGHKS and CDR2 as YYEKEE. The germline V and J ends show losses of 7 bases and 6 bases respectively, and no gene match explains 12 bases of the junction. Including cysteine and phenylalanine, the CDR3 has 15 amino acids. Just the 45-base CDR3 DNA is kept, in frame starting at base 1.

Receptor libraries were prepared by the immunoSEQ multiplex PCR assay. For the multiplex PCR, a mixture combining 60 forward primers for TCR Vbeta segments and 13 reverse primers for TCR Jbeta segments was used. The CDR3 region of rearranged TCR beta genes was amplified from genomic DNA with a multiplex PCR assay. On the Illumina HiSeq System, the amplified TCR beta libraries were sequenced as 87-base-pair reads. The study's own analysis went as follows. Across the 600 to 700 repertoires, a later analysis counted 75 million to 90 million unique TCR beta chains, 9 million to 14 million of which were shared by at least two donors. Raw reads were error-corrected and collapsed into unique sequences by a nearest-neighbor algorithm in which closely related sequences were merged to remove PCR and sequencing errors. To assign V, D and J gene segments, CDR3 sequences were aligned to IMGT reference sequences. Each retained sequence needed at least a six-nucleotide match to both a V gene segment and a J gene segment. Rearrangements were classified as productive when the CDR3 lacked stop codons and remained in frame with V and J, and all other rearrangements were classified as non-productive. Following IMGT convention, CDR3 was defined as the stretch from the second conserved V-encoded cysteine to the conserved J-encoded phenylalanine. The earlier analysis of some 550 of the donors excluded any sequence lacking an unambiguous match to a single V gene segment. An earlier analysis of 587 of the donors classified V segments as functional when productive rearrangements were above 56.7% and as segregating when the standard deviation between donors was above 5%. A statistical classification framework was built to diagnose cytomegalovirus status from the catalog of TCR beta chain sequences. In a later analysis, TCR nucleotide sequences were compared against IMGT/GENE-DB human TR gene sequences so that V and J genes could be assigned. A later analysis assigned CDR3 sequences and most-parsimonious VDJ recombination scenarios with the TCRdist pipeline. In a later analysis, each TCR beta chain was defined by its CDR3 amino acid sequence together with its V-gene family, and reads lacking a unique V-gene family were excluded. To address suspected cross-contamination and a sequencing artifact, a later analysis removed approximately 590 highly shared, low-generation-probability nucleotide sequences. For each public chain, a later analysis derived a clonal expansion index from normalized ranks of inferred template counts within each repertoire. Generation probabilities in a later analysis came from a VDJ recombination model fitted to out-of-frame rearrangements, and those results were checked against IGoR. A later analysis scored TCR-TCR, TCR-HLA and TCR-CMV co-occurrence with hypergeometric tests, applying a repertoire-size bias correction to TCR pairs. To estimate false discovery rates, a later analysis permuted the HLA or CMV assignments 20 times. In a later analysis, co-occurring TCRs were grouped using DBSCAN, and TCRdist sequence similarity was added for clustering within HLA-allele-positive subsets. For co-occurrence clustering, repertoires with fewer than 30,000 or more than 120,000 public chains were excluded, along with roughly five repertoires with anomalous nucleotide sharing. The immuneACCESS repertoire file appears here via TCRdb, limited to in-frame rearrangements. These files lack a portion of the clones; in checked studies, under half of the deficit traces to unresolved V genes, and the cause of the others is not known. V and J calls and clone size follow that table, whereas D and trimming were derived from the DNA. The sample table holds some 100,000 clones, of which over 70% were seen once. Clones ranked in the top ten supply 1.2% of the sample.

General conclusions and limits of the study: The classifier was reported to diagnose cytomegalovirus status with high specificity and sensitivity in both the original and validation cohorts. The cohort was sequenced for TCR beta chains only, and without alpha or paired-chain data the features that could be detected were limited. In an earlier analysis of about 550 of the donors, most TCR beta V segments were observed in productive rearrangements about 90% or about 30% of the time, broadly matching IMGT annotations. A further reported finding was that TCR beta sequences accurately predicted the HLA-A and HLA-B alleles for most subjects in the first cohort. CMV serostatus was the only immune exposure information available for the cohort. The 87-base-pair reads could not distinguish some IMGT-functional V segments, including TRBV6-2 and TRBV6-3, so those segments were excluded. When HLA alleles, especially DR and DQ, strongly co-occurred, TCR associations were difficult to assign to individual alleles. Linkage disequilibrium might explain the correlated functional status among segregating V segments, but an unknown experimental factor could not be ruled out. A later analysis associated 17,000 or so TCR beta sequences with specific HLA alleles at a false discovery rate of 0.05. HLA typing was unavailable for some donors at each locus, so association tests used only the typed subset. Sequencing depth was assumed to be roughly uniform across donors in the presence/absence analyses, though that assumption may not hold. In vitro tests confirmed that a few of the cytomegalovirus-associated TCR beta chains recognize cytomegalovirus antigens. In a later analysis, most CMV-associated TCR beta chains were found to appear HLA-restricted, with HLA associations seemingly driven largely by CMV exposure. According to the authors, the approach could potentially be generalized to other disease states and immunological phenotypes. In a later analysis, several top co-occurrence clusters were reported to appear linked to parvovirus B19, influenza, CMV and Epstein-Barr virus. Compared with the roughly 700-donor mean, donors in an Asian-associated ancestry cluster had fewer N-insertions in productive TCRs, according to a later genetic analysis. The sequencing pipeline was judged likely to have produced a cluster of highly shared sequence variants as a technical artifact. A later analysis found that HLA-associated TCR beta chains were more clonally expanded and had lower generation probabilities than equally common non-associated chains. Most TCR sequences were seen in very few donors, while some public TCRs were found in many individuals. Because counts were too low, under 20 rarely observed V segments, including chromosome 9 orphons, were left out of the earlier analysis of some 600 of the donors. In the study, some 160 TCR beta chains were listed as associated with cytomegalovirus. An association between a missense DCLRE1C variant and V-gene and J-gene trimming of TCR beta chains was found in a later genetic analysis and replicated in an independent cohort. In a later analysis, the rate of TCR association differed among HLA loci, with DRB1 alleles having the most associated TCRs and HLA-C alleles having the fewest.

This sequence uses TRBV5-5 and TRBJ1-4, with TRBD1 matching 7 junction bases. Sequencing was carried out using PBMCs. This clonotype originated in a girl aged 2 to 10 in good health and CMV-seropositive. At the DNA level, the sequence is TGTGCCAGCCGACCGACCGGGACAGTAGATGAAAAACTGTTTTTT. Translated, this gives CASRPTGTVDEKLFF.